This T cell receptor (beta chain) stems from a study of early T cells in non-severe SARS-CoV-2 infection. V was pared by 2 bases and J by 5 bases, with 12 bases between. Per the germline V gene, CDR1 is SGHNT and CDR2 is YYREEE (reference sequence). The length of the CDR3 is 14 residues. MiXCR was run by TCRdb on the 5' RACE reads, yielding one entry per CDR3 protein. The table shows under 70,000 distinct CDR3 sequences, with around 6% occurring only once. Specimen: whole blood. This TCR was sampled from an adult who was a healthcare worker with PCR-confirmed SARS-CoV-2 infection or an uninfected control (not recorded which). The V and J genes are TRBV5-4 and TRBJ2-3, with D perhaps TRBD1 or TRBD2 (6 bases each). CDR3 bases: TGTGCCAGCAGCTTCAAAGGGGGAGGAGATACGCAGTATTTT. Its protein product is CASSFKGGGDTQYF.